This record concerns one T cell receptor beta chain sequence. Antigen unknown. The sample originates from a study of T cells in localized non-small cell lung cancer. The repertoire was sequenced with immunoSEQ multiplex PCR; TCRdb's copy has only in-frame clones and lacks some. The table shows over 55,000 clones, with 85% to 90% occurring only once. The CDR3 runs 14 residues. V trimming: 0 bases; J trimming: 6 bases; junction bases outside the gene matches: 4. Germline values: CDR1 MNHEY, CDR2 SVGAGI. Study results and caveats: Longer overall survival was seen with higher T cell density measured in blood. Appearances in adjacent lung were noted for a median roughly 50 of the top 100 tumor clones. The greatest T cell clonality was found in uninvolved adjacent lung (higher than in tumor).

The starting material was peripheral blood, obtained before any cancer treatment. The origin of this receptor is a woman aged 35-75 years with stage I lung adenocarcinoma. V gene TRBV6-5 combines with J gene TRBJ1-2, with 7 nucleotides matching TRBD1. The CDR3 is CASSYSQTGNGYTF. The CDR3 DNA is TGTGCCAGCAGTTACTCGCAGACAGGGAATGGCTACACCTTC.